This record concerns one T cell receptor (beta chain) sequence. A few counts support this clone. No antigen is known for it. No much larger clonotype is one base removed from it; base qualities were not supplied. From each donor, a single peripheral blood sample of about 116 mL on average was drawn into heparinised tubes. Using a panel that included CD45RO, CCR7, CD25, CD127, CD95 and CD27, naive, central memory, regulatory and stem cell-like memory CD4+ T cells were sorted on a BD FACSAria II. Purity was above 95% for every sorted population. PBMCs were isolated immediately by Lymphoprep density gradient centrifugation and stained directly without culture. To minimize batch effects, samples were stained and sorted in pairs, one healthy donor with one patient per experiment. This record belongs to a study of beta chain features in type 1 diabetes (dated by TCRdb to the late 2010s). In terms of the full investigation: Mean age, gender distribution, total cell number and subset yield did not differ between patients and healthy donors. A total of around 110,000,000 sorted cells were examined across all samples, and RNA yield correlated strongly with the number of cells per subset. In the study, recently diagnosed type 1 diabetes patients and matched healthy donors were compared on the TCRB repertoires of their sorted circulating CD4+ T cell subsets. Naive and central memory subsets were obtained from all 28 donors, but regulatory and stem cell-like memory subsets were isolated from only 8 patients and roughly 8 healthy donors.

The entire isolated RNA was reverse transcribed using the High Capacity cDNA Reverse Transcription Kit, and thus expressed TCRB transcripts were sequenced. Deep immunoSEQ sequencing was performed on naive, central memory and regulatory T cell samples, with an average of around 3.4 million total reads per sample. Sorted cells were lysed in RLT buffer and RNA was extracted with DNase-treated RNeasy Micro or Mini kits, depending on cell number. Each cell subset was processed on its own to prevent cross-contamination, while patient and healthy donor samples were processed together. Using the immunoSEQ multiplex PCR, TCRB sequences were amplified from cDNA into 87-bp fragments spanning the CDR3 region. Sequencing of the amplicons was done on the Illumina HiSeq platform. From the authors' description of their analysis: Synthetic template baselines were used to correct PCR bias computationally, reads within Hamming distance 2 were collapsed together, and singletons that could not be merged were discarded. By aligning reads against IMGT, V, D and J genes, CDR3 length, and insertions or deletions at six rearrangement sites were assigned. Within each subset, clonotype counts were normalized to sorted cell number, and only after that were true diversity and Gini coefficients computed with the tcR R package. The overlap coefficient, calculated on TCRB nucleotide sequences, was used to quantify repertoire sharing. As a proxy for the pre-selection repertoire, out-of-frame TCRB sequences from naive cells were analyzed. In TCRdb, the immuneACCESS table is reduced to in-frame sequences with V and J assigned. These tables do not hold every clone; where another copy was compared, an unresolved V gene accounts for under half, and the others remain unexplained. V and J calls and clone size are given by that table; D and trimming were obtained from the DNA. Within this sample are 200,000 to 300,000 clones, with 11% of them counted one time only. The ten largest clones add up to 0.017% of the sample.

From the cysteine through the phenylalanine, the CDR3 covers 13 amino acids. Just CDR3 DNA is preserved here, 39 bases in frame from base 1. CDR1 and CDR2 (SNHLY, FYNNEI) derive from the germline V gene. Relative to germline, V is missing 11 bases and J is missing 0 bases, with 4 bases of the junction outside any gene match. Results the study describes overall, beyond this receptor: Naive, central memory and regulatory TCRB repertoires appeared to be more similar among patients than among healthy donors. Sequencing cDNA rather than genomic DNA could over-represent highly expressing activated cells, although activation and CD3 levels did not differ between groups. Shorter templates might have been favored by PCR, but patient and control samples were amplified and corrected together, so both groups would have been affected equally by any skew. HLA sub-analyses involved small numbers of individuals, so any influence of HLA type on TCRB rearrangement remained unresolved. Fewer insertions and more nucleotide deletions at VDJ recombination sites were observed in patients with type 1 diabetes, implying thymic rearrangement abnormalities. A moderate but significant shortening of TCRB CDR3 length was observed in type 1 diabetes patients in all four CD4+ subsets.

This clonotype was obtained from a man aged 30 to 45 with type 1 diabetes. The chain was built from TRBV2 and TRBJ2-1, with TRBD2 matching 7 junction bases. Material for sequencing was naive CD4+ T cells from blood. Interpreted using the paper, the cell subset or site label stands for: true naive CD4+ T cells. The DNA sequence is given as TGTGCCGCGAGGACTAGCTCCTACAATGAGCAGTTCTTC. Its coded protein is CAARTSSYNEQFF. The entire variable domain, with the stretches around the CDR3 drawn from the reference TRBV2 and TRBJ2-1 proteins, is EPEVTQTPSHQVTQMGQEVILRCVPISNHLYFYWYRQILGQKVEFLVSFYNNEISEKSEIFDDQFSVERPDGSNFTLKIRSTKLEDSAMYFCAARTSSYNEQFFGPGTRLTVL.